This T cell receptor (beta chain) is drawn from a study of blood T cell repertoires in COVID-19. Trimming took 5 bases from V and 5 from J; bases not matched to a gene: 9. CDR1 is LGHNA, CDR2 YNFKEQ, per germline. This CDR3 contains 14 residues. Original data processing: Cell counts per sample came from amplifying reference gene primers. Sequencing was performed with immunoSEQ multiplex PCR; in TCRdb, only in-frame clones are kept and a portion is missing. V and J calls and clone size are copied from that table; D and trimming were computed from the DNA. Of tens of thousands of clones listed, over 65% are singletons.

The source material was peripheral blood. This chain links TRBV4-2 with TRBJ2-7; 7 positions match TRBD1. The source of this sequence is a man aged 50 to 59 with active or convalescent COVID-19. The CDR3 nucleotides are TGTGCCAGCAGCAGCCCGACAGGGTCACACGAGCAGTACTTC. Residues: CASSSPTGSHEQYF.